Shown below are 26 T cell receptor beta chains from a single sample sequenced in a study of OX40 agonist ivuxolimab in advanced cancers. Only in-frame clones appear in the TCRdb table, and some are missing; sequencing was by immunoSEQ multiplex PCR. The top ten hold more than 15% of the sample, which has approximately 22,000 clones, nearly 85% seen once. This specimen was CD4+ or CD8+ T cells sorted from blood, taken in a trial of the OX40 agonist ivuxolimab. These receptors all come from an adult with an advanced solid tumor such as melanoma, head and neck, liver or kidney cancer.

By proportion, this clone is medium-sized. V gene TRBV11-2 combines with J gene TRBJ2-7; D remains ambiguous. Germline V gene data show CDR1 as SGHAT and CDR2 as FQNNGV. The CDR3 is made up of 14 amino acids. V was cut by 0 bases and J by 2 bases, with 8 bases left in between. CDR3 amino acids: CASSLEPETYEQYF. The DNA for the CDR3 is TGTGCCAGCAGCTTAGAGCCGGAAACCTACGAGCAGTACTTC.

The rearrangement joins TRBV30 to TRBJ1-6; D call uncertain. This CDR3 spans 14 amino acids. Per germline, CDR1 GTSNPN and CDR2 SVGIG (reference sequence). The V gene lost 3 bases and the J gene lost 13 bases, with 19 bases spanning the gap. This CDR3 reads CAWSLAPRASPLHF. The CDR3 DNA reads TGTGCCTGGAGCCTTGCTCCGAGGGCTTCGCCCCTCCACTTT.

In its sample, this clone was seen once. The CDR3 DNA sequence: TGTGCCAGCAGTGAGGACAGGGTCGTAAACGGGGCCAACGTCCTGACTTTC. Translated, it gives CASSEDRVVNGANVLTF. V gene TRBV28 combines with J gene TRBJ2-6; TRBD1 agrees at 8 bases. The J segment lost 4 bases and the V segment lost 5 bases, leaving 10 bases of the junction unmatched. Germline V CDR1 and CDR2: MDHEN, SYDVKM. This CDR3 is built from 17 residues.

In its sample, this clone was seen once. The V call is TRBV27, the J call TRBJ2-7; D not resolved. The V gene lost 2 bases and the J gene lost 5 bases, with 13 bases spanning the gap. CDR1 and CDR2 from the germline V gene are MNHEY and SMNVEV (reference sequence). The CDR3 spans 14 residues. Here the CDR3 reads CASSLGTSDNEQYF. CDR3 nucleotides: TGTGCCAGCAGTTTAGGAACAAGTGATAACGAGCAGTACTTC.

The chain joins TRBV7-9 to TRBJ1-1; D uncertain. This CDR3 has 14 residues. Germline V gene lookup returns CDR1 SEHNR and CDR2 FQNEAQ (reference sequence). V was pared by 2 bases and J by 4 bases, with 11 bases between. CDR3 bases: TGTGCCAGCAGCTTATCCGGGGTGGGCACTGAAGCTTTCTTT. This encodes CASSLSGVGTEAFF.

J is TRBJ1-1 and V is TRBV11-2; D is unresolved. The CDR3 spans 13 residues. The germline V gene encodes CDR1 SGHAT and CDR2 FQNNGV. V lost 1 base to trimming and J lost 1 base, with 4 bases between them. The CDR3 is CASSLGPNTEAFF. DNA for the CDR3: TGTGCCAGCAGCTTAGGGCCGAACACTGAAGCTTTCTTT.

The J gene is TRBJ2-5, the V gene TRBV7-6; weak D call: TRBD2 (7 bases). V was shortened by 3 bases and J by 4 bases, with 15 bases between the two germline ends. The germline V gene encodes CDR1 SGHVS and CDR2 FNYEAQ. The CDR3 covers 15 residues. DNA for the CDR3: TGTGCCAGCAGCTTGGGGGGGGCCCCGGGAGAGACCCAGTACTTC. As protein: CASSLGGAPGETQYF.

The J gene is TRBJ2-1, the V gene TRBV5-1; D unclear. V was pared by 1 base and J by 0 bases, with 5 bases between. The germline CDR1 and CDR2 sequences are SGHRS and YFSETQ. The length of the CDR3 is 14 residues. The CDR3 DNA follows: TGCGCCAGCAGCTTGACGGGCTCCTACAATGAGCAGTTCTTC. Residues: CASSLTGSYNEQFF.

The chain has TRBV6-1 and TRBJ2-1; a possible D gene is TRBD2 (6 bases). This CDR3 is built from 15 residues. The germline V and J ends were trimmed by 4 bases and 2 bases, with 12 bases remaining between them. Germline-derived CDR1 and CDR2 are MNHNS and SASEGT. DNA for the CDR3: TGTGCCAGCAGTGTCGATGGAGGGCCCTACAATGAGCAGTTCTTC. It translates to CASSVDGGPYNEQFF.

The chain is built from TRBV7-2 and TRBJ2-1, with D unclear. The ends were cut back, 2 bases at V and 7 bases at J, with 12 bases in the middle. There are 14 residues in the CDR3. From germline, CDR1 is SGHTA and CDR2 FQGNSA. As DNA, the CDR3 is TGTGCCAGCAGCTTAAAGGGTGGGTGGAATGAGCAGTTCTTC. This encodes CASSLKGGWNEQFF.

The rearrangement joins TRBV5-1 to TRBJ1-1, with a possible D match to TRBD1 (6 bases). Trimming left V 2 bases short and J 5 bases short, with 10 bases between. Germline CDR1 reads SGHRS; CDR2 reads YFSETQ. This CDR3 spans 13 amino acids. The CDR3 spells CASSFGQFTEAFF. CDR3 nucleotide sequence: TGCGCCAGCAGCTTTGGACAGTTTACTGAAGCTTTCTTT.

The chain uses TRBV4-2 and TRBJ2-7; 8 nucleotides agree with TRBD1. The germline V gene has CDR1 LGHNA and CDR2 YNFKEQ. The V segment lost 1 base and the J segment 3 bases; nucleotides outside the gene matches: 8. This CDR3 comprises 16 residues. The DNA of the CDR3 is TGTGCCAGCAGCCAAGCCCTTCGACAGGGGAGCTACGAGCAGTACTTC. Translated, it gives CASSQALRQGSYEQYF.

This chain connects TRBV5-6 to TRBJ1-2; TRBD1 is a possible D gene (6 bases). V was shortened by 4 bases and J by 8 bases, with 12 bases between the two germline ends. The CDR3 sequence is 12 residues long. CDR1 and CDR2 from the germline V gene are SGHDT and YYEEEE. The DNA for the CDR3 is TGTGCCAGCAGCGGAACAGGGCCCGGCTACACCTTC. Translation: CASSGTGPGYTF.

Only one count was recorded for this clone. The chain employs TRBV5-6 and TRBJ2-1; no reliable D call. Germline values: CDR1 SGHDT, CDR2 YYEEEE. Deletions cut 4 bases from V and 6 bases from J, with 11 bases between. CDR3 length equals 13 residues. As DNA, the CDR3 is TGTGCCAGCAGCCCGGGCCCAGTCAATGAGCAGTTCTTC. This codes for CASSPGPVNEQFF.

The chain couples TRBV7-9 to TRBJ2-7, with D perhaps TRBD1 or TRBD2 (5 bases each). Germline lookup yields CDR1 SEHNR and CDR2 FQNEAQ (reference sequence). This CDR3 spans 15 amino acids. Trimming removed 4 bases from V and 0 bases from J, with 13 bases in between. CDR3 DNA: TGTGCCAGCAGCTCCCCCGGGACCGTCTCCTACGAGCAGTACTTC. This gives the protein CASSSPGTVSYEQYF.

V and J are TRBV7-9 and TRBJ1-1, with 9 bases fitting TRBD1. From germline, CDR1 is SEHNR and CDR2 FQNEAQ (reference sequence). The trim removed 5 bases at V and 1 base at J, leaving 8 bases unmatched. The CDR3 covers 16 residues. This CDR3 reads CASSGTGNTGNTEAFF. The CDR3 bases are TGTGCCAGCAGCGGGACAGGGAATACGGGGAACACTGAAGCTTTCTTT.

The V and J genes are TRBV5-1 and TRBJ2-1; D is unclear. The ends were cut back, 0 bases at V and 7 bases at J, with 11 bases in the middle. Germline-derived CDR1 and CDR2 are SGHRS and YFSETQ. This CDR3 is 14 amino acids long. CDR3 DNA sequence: TGCGCCAGCAGCTTGGCTGACGGGTATAATGAGCAGTTCTTC. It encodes CASSLADGYNEQFF.

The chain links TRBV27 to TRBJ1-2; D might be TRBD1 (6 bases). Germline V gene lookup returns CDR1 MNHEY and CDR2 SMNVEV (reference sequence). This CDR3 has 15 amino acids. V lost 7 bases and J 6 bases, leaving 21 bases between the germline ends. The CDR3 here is CASMPGGGLVDGYTF. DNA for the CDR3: TGTGCCAGCATGCCCGGGGGGGGCTTGGTCGATGGCTACACCTTC.

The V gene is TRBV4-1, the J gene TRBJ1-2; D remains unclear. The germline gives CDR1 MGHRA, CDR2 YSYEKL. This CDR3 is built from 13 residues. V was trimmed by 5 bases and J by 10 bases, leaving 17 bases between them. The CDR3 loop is CASSTLRKPVYTF. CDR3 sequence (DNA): TGCGCCAGCAGCACCCTTCGCAAGCCGGTCTACACCTTC.

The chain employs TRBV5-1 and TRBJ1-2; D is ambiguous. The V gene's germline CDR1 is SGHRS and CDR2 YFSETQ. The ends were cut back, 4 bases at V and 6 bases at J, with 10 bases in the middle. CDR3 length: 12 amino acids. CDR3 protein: CASSNQSDGYTF. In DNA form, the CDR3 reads TGCGCCAGCAGCAACCAATCCGATGGCTACACCTTC.

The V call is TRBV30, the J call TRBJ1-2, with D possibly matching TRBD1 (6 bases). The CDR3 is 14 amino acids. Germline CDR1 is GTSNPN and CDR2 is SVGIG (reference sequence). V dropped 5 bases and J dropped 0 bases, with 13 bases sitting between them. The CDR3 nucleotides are TGTGCCTGGGCGGACAGTCAGTCTAACTATGGCTACACCTTC. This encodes CAWADSQSNYGYTF.

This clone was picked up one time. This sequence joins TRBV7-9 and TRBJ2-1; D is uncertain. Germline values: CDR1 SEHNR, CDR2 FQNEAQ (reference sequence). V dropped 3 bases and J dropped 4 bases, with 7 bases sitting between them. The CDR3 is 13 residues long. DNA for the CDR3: TGTGCCAGCAGCTTTGGGAAGTACAATGAGCAGTTCTTC. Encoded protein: CASSFGKYNEQFF. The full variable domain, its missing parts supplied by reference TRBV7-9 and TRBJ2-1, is DTGVSQNPRHKITKRGQNVTFRCDPISEHNRLYWYRQTLGQGPEFLTYFQNEAQLEKSRLLSDRFSAERPKGSFSTLEIQRTEQGDSAMYLCASSFGKYNEQFFGPGTRLTVL.

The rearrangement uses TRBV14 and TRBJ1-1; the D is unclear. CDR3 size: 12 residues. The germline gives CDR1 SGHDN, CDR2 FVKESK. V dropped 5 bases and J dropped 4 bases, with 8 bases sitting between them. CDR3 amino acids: CASSFWGTEAFF. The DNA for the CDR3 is TGTGCCAGCAGCTTCTGGGGCACTGAAGCTTTCTTT.

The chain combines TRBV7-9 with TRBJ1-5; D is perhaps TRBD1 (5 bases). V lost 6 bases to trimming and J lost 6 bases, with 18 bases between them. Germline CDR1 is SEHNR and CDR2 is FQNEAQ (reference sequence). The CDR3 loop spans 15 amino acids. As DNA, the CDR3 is TGTGCCAGCAGTCTGGGGCAGGGAATGGGTCAGCCCCAGCATTTT. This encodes CASSLGQGMGQPQHF.

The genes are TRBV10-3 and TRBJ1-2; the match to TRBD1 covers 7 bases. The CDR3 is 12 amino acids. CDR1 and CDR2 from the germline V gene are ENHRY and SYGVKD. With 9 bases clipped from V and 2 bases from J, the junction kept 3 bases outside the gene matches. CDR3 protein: CAMGTANYGYTF. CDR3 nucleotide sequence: TGTGCCATGGGGACAGCAAACTATGGCTACACCTTC.

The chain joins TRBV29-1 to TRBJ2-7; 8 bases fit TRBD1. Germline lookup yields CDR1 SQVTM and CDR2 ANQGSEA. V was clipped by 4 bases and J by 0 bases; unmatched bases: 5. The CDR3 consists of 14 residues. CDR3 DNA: TGCAGCGTTGTCCAGGGGGCCTTCTCCTACGAGCAGTACTTC. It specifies CSVVQGAFSYEQYF.